This TCR beta chain emerged from a study of T cell repertoires in cytomegalovirus infection. Study-level information: It was the public TCR beta signatures that indicated both CMV infection and matching HLA type.

The CDR3 spans 13 residues. Germline V gene sequence: CDR1 MNHNY, CDR2 SVGAGI (reference sequence). Trimming removed 8 bases from V and 4 bases from J, with 12 bases in between. Study-wide points: Public TCR beta family frequency separated CMV-and-HLA carriers, including in an independent cohort. What dominated the ex vivo response were HLA-C-restricted CMV-specific TCR beta clonotypes.

This clonotype appeared many times. Its antigen is undetermined. TCRdb independently ran MiXCR on the reads; one entry per CDR3 protein. The table has a few hundred thousand distinct CDR3 sequences, 8% to 9.5% seen once. Specimen: PBMCs. This receptor was taken from a human donor in good health (CMV status not recorded). Some clones in this sample may be carry-over from other donors' samples. This sequence joins TRBV6-6 and TRBJ1-5; TRBD1 is a possible D gene (5 bases). CDR3 bases: TGTGCCAGCTGGCCAGGGCAGAATCAGCCCCAGCATTTT. Translating it yields CASWPGQNQPQHF.